This TCR beta chain emerged from a study of blood T cell repertoires in COVID-19. Sequenced by immunoSEQ multiplex PCR; TCRdb stores in-frame clones only, minus some. The top ten clones hold 2% to 2.5% of a sample with roughly 180,000 clones, roughly nine tenths of them seen once. CDR3 size: 15 residues. V shed 3 bases, J shed 1 base, and the junction held 4 bases outside the gene matches. The germline V gene encodes CDR1 SGHAT and CDR2 FQNNGV. This receptor was obtained from a woman aged 30 to 39 who had recovered from COVID-19. V and J are TRBV11-2 and TRBJ2-7, with 9 bases matching TRBD1. The sequenced sample consisted of PBMCs or T cells enriched from blood (not recorded which). In DNA, the CDR3 is TGTGCCAGCAGCTTTGGGACAGGGCCTTCCTACGAGCAGTACTTC. This encodes CASSFGTGPSYEQYF.